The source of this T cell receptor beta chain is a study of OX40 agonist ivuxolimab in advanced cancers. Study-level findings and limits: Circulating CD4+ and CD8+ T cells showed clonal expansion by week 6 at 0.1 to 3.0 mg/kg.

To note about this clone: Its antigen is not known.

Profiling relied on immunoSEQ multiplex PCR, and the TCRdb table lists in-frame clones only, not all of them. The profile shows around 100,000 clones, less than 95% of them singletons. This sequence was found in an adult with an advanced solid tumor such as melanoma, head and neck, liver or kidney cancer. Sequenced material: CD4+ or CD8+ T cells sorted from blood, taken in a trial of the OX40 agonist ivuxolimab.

This CDR3 is CAISDGLAGNNEQFF. The DNA for the CDR3 is TGTGCCATCAGTGATGGACTAGCGGGAAACAATGAGCAGTTCTTC. The chain is built from TRBV10-3 and TRBJ2-1, with 12 bases matching TRBD2. With V trimmed by 3 bases and J by 5 bases, 2 bases remained unmatched. Germline-derived CDR1 and CDR2 are ENHRY and SYGVKD. This CDR3 has 15 amino acids.